The 20 T cell receptor beta chains below come from one sample, sequenced in a study of blood T cell repertoires in COVID-19. Produced via immunoSEQ multiplex PCR; TCRdb's table is partial and in-frame only. The table includes roughly 250,000 clones, around 89% detected once. Material for sequencing was peripheral blood. The receptors were sampled from a woman aged 40 to 55 with acute or convalescent COVID-19.

V usage is TRBV4-1 and J usage is TRBJ2-5; 9 nucleotides line up with TRBD2. CDR3 size: 19 residues. The trim removed 3 bases at V and 1 base at J, leaving 15 bases unmatched. From germline, CDR1 is MGHRA and CDR2 YSYEKL. CDR3 sequence: CASSQPTATSGGRQETQYF. CDR3 coding DNA: TGCGCCAGCAGCCAGCCGACCGCGACTAGCGGAGGACGCCAAGAGACCCAGTACTTC.

The V call is TRBV5-4, the J call TRBJ1-2; the match to TRBD1 covers 9 bases. This CDR3 is built from 14 residues. The ends lost 0 bases at V and 4 bases at J; junction bases unmatched: 1. Germline values: CDR1 SGHNT, CDR2 YYREEE (reference sequence). CDR3 residues: CASSLGGQGYGYTF. The DNA of the CDR3 is TGTGCCAGCAGCTTGGGGGGACAGGGCTATGGCTACACCTTC. Full variable domain (remainder filled in from reference TRBV5-4 and TRBJ1-2): ETGVTQSPTHLIKTRGQQVTLRCSSQSGHNTVSWYQQALGQGPQFIFQYYREEENGRGNFPPRFSGLQFPNYSSELNVNALELDDSALYLCASSLGGQGYGYTFGSGTRLTVV.

The table lists this clone with a count of one. The CDR3 sequence: CAISEIMAAEAFF. CDR3 bases: TGTGCCATCAGTGAGATTATGGCGGCTGAAGCTTTCTTT. The J gene is TRBJ1-1, the V gene TRBV10-3, with D hard to call. The germline V gene encodes CDR1 ENHRY and CDR2 SYGVKD. The V and J ends lost 2 bases and 6 bases respectively, with 10 bases between them. CDR3 length equals 13 residues.

This sequence joins TRBV4-1 and TRBJ1-3; 8 positions match TRBD1. The V and J ends lost 0 bases and 3 bases, in that order; junction bases with no gene match: 10. The CDR3 has 18 residues. Per germline, CDR1 MGHRA and CDR2 YSYEKL. The CDR3 here is CASSQDRGTGFIGNTIYF. In DNA form, the CDR3 reads TGCGCCAGCAGCCAAGATAGAGGGACAGGATTCATTGGAAACACCATATATTTT.

V and J are TRBV19 and TRBJ1-2; D is unresolved. The CDR3 is 14 amino acids. Per the germline V gene, CDR1 is LNHDA and CDR2 is SQIVND (reference sequence). Deletions cut 5 bases from V and 0 bases from J, with 10 bases between. The CDR3 nucleotides read TGTGCCAGTAGTTTTCGGGGAGCTAACTATGGCTACACCTTC. Translating it yields CASSFRGANYGYTF.

The V and J genes are TRBV2 and TRBJ2-1; TRBD2 aligns across 10 bases. Germline V gene lookup returns CDR1 SNHLY and CDR2 FYNNEI. After removal of 6 bases from V and 8 bases from J, the junction contained 7 bases not matched to a gene. The CDR3 sequence is 14 residues long. CDR3 protein: CASRLAGMVDEQFF. The DNA of the CDR3 is TGTGCCAGCAGACTAGCGGGGATGGTCGATGAGCAGTTCTTC. Together with reference TRBV2 and TRBJ2-1, the CDR3 gives the full variable domain: EPEVTQTPSHQVTQMGQEVILRCVPISNHLYFYWYRQILGQKVEFLVSFYNNEISEKSEIFDDQFSVERPDGSNFTLKIRSTKLEDSAMYFCASRLAGMVDEQFFGPGTRLTVL.

This clone has just one count. The chain recombines TRBV10-3 with TRBJ2-7, with a weak D call TRBD1 (6 bases). The V end was cut by 5 bases, the J end by 2 bases, with 13 bases between. Germline V gene lookup returns CDR1 ENHRY and CDR2 SYGVKD. The CDR3 is 14 amino acids. The CDR3: CAISPTGNPYEQYV. In nucleotides, the CDR3 is TGTGCCATCAGTCCTACAGGGAACCCCTACGAGCAGTACGTC.

This clone appeared once. The rearrangement links TRBV19 to TRBJ2-5, with 16 positions matching TRBD2. The trim removed 4 bases at V and 5 bases at J, leaving 1 base unmatched. This CDR3 spans 15 amino acids. CDR1 LNHDA and CDR2 SQIVND come from the germline V gene (reference sequence). The CDR3 is CASSKGLAGGETQYF. CDR3 nucleotide sequence: TGTGCCAGTAGTAAGGGACTAGCGGGGGGGGAGACCCAGTACTTC. Drawing the rest from reference TRBV19 and TRBJ2-5, the complete variable domain is DGGITQSPKYLFRKEGQNVTLSCEQNLNHDAMYWYRQDPGQGLRLIYYSQIVNDFQKGDIAEGYSVSREKKESFPLTVTSAQKNPTAFYLCASSKGLAGGETQYFGPGTRLLVL.

This chain joins TRBV5-5 and TRBJ1-6; the match to TRBD1 covers 9 bases. The V gene end was trimmed by 4 bases and the J gene end by 6 bases; junction bases not matched to a gene: 8. CDR1 SGHKS and CDR2 YYEKEE come from the germline V gene (reference sequence). This CDR3 region has 16 residues. CDR3 region: CASSLRTGASNSPLHF. CDR3 in DNA: TGTGCCAGCAGCCTGCGGACAGGGGCAAGTAATTCACCCCTCCACTTT. Supplemented by reference TRBV5-5 and TRBJ1-6, the full variable domain reads DAGVTQSPTHLIKTRGQQVTLRCSPISGHKSVSWYQQVLGQGPQFIFQYYEKEERGRGNFPDRFSARQFPNYSSELNVNALLLGDSALYLCASSLRTGASNSPLHFGNGTRLTVT.

This clone occurred once. The gene calls are TRBV29-1 and TRBJ2-7; TRBD1 matches 9 bases. Germline loops: CDR1 SQVTM, CDR2 ANQGSEA. The CDR3 extends over 12 amino acids. Trimming cost V 2 bases and J 6 bases; bases outside gene matches: 2. The CDR3 nucleotides are TGCAGCGTTGAATCGGACAGGGGCGAGCAGTACGTC. It is translated as CSVESDRGEQYV.

The rearrangement links TRBV3-1 (or the pseudogene TRBV3-2) to TRBJ2-6; 7 nucleotides align to TRBD2. With 4 bases clipped from V and 0 bases from J, the junction kept 12 bases outside the gene matches. This CDR3 is 19 amino acids long. From germline, CDR1 is LGHDT and CDR2 YNNKEL (reference sequence). The CDR3 DNA reads as TGTGCCAGCAGCCCGTTTAGTCTAGCGGTTAACTCTGGGGCCAACGTCCTGACTTTC. Protein sequence: CASSPFSLAVNSGANVLTF.

The rearrangement links TRBV2 to TRBJ2-5, with TRBD2 identical over 14 bases. CDR3 length equals 15 residues. Germline lookup yields CDR1 SNHLY and CDR2 FYNNEI. Trimming took 6 bases from V and 6 from J; bases not matched to a gene: 6. The CDR3 DNA follows: TGTGCCAGCAGGGGGACTAGCGGGGGATCACAGACCCAGTACTTC. Translating gives CASRGTSGGSQTQYF.

This sequence joins TRBV7-9 and TRBJ1-2; 9 bases fit TRBD1. The CDR3 runs to 15 residues. The trim removed 2 bases at V and 7 bases at J, leaving 8 bases unmatched. Germline lookup yields CDR1 SEHNR and CDR2 FQNEAQ (reference sequence). The CDR3 spells CASSLLTGGDGGYTF. The CDR3 nucleotides read TGTGCCAGCAGCTTATTGACAGGGGGGGACGGTGGCTACACCTTC.

This chain connects TRBV15 to TRBJ2-5, with D possibly being TRBD2 (6 bases). This CDR3 comprises 15 residues. CDR1 and CDR2 (germline): LNHNV, YYDKDF (reference sequence). The germline V and J ends were trimmed by 3 bases and 3 bases, with 14 bases remaining between them. Here the CDR3 DNA reads TGTGCCACCAGCAGTCCTAGCGTCGCCGAAGAGACCCAGTACTTC. It specifies CATSSPSVAEETQYF.

The chain joins TRBV5-4 to TRBJ1-1; TRBD1 matches at 12 bases. CDR3 length: 17 residues. Germline trimming cut 3 bases from V and 1 base from J; bases unmatched to any gene: 7. CDR1 SGHNT and CDR2 YYREEE come from the germline V gene (reference sequence). CDR3 sequence: CASSSPGQGAKNTEAFF. The CDR3 nucleotides read TGTGCCAGCAGCTCTCCGGGACAGGGGGCTAAGAACACTGAAGCTTTCTTT.

This clone was detected only a few times. The chain combines TRBV18 with TRBJ1-4, with D unclear. Trimming left V 0 bases short and J 10 bases short, with 6 bases between. The CDR3 covers 12 residues. CDR1 and CDR2 (germline): KGHSH, LQKENI. CDR3 sequence reads: CASSPPTGKLFF. CDR3 nucleotide sequence: TGTGCCAGCTCACCACCTACCGGAAAACTGTTTTTT.

This rearrangement joins TRBV21-1 to TRBJ1-5. TRBV21-1 is a documented pseudogene. The CDR3 contains 15 residues. The CDR3 DNA is TGTGCCAGCAGCAAAGGGTGCAGCGATGATGAGCCCCAGCATTTT. Protein: CASSKGCSDDEPQHF.

This clone was counted a single time. The rearrangement links TRBV7-6 to TRBJ1-4, with D possibly matching TRBD1 (6 bases). The V end was cut by 5 bases, the J end by 2 bases, with 15 bases between. The CDR3 totals 16 residues. CDR1 and CDR2 from the germline V gene are SGHVS and FNYEAQ. This CDR3 reads CASSPRTESTNEKLFF. CDR3 nucleotide sequence: TGTGCCAGCAGCCCTCGGACAGAATCTACTAATGAAAAACTGTTTTTT.

The gene calls are TRBV12-5 and TRBJ2-4; possible D gene TRBD2, 6 bases. Germline CDR1 is LGHNT and CDR2 is FRNRAP. V was shortened by 5 bases and J by 5 bases, with 13 bases between the two germline ends. The CDR3 is 14 amino acids. Here the CDR3 reads CASGIGTVENIQYF. CDR3 DNA sequence: TGTGCTAGTGGTATCGGGACTGTCGAAAACATTCAGTACTTC.

The chain combines TRBV30 with TRBJ1-4; unclear D gene. The CDR3 loop spans 13 amino acids. With 1 base removed from V and 7 bases from J, the gap between germline ends came to 10 bases. CDR1 and CDR2 (germline): GTSNPN, SVGIG (reference sequence). This chain's CDR3 is CAWSEEGGEKLFF. CDR3 DNA: TGTGCCTGGAGTGAAGAGGGAGGTGAAAAACTGTTTTTT. Full variable domain (outside the CDR3, taken from reference TRBV30 and TRBJ1-4): SQTIHQWPATLVQPVGSPLSLECTVEGTSNPNLYWYRQAAGRGLQLLFYSVGIGQISSEVPQNLSASRPQDRQFILSSKKLLLSDSGFYLCAWSEEGGEKLFFGSGTQLSVL.